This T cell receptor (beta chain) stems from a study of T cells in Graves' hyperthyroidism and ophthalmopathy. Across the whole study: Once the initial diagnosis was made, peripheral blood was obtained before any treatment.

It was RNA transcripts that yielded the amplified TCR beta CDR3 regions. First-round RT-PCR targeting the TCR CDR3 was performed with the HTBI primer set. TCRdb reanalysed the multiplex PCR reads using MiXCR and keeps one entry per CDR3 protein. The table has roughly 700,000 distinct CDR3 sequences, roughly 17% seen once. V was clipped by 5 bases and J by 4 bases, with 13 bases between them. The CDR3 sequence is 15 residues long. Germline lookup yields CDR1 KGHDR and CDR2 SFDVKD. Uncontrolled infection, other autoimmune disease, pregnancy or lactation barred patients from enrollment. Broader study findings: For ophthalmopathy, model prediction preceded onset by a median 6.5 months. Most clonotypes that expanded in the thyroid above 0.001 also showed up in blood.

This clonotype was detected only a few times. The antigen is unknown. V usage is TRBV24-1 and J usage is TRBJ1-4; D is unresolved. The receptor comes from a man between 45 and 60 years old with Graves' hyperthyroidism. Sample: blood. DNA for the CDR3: TGTGCCACCAGTGCGGCAGGCCAGAATAATGAAAAACTGTTTTTT. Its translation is CATSAAGQNNEKLFF.